This TCR beta chain was found in a study of shared clonotypes between healthy human individuals. Study-level background: Aged between 18 and 49, the donors were a couple of women and three men. Notes on the study in general: Owing to a small donor count, the genetic and exposure-history diversity represented was limited. Sample collection involved blood only; tissue repertoires are likely different.

Clones were sequenced by immunoSEQ multiplex PCR, and TCRdb holds only the in-frame ones, with some missing. The sample has a few hundred thousand clones, around 80% seen once; the top ten hold 12%. The germline gives CDR1 SGDLS, CDR2 YYNGEE. Between the trimmed V and J ends, which lost 1 base and 1 base, there was a span of 11 bases. The CDR3 is 15 amino acids. Points on this clone: The antigen remains undetermined.

Material: PBMCs. The source is a woman aged 40 to 49 in good health. Some clones in this sample may be carry-over from other donors' samples. This sequence joins TRBV9 and TRBJ1-1, with unresolved D. The CDR3 nucleotides read TGTGCCAGCAGCGTAAACGCGGGATGGAACACTGAAGCTTTCTTT. Its translation: CASSVNAGWNTEAFF.